This T cell receptor (beta chain) comes out of a study of shared clonotypes between healthy human individuals. The study's findings and limits: Across a handful of donors, naive CD4 shared about 5%, naive CD8 more than 3%, memory CD4 over 2%, memory CD8 under 0.5%. Since donors were few, the genetic and exposure-history diversity represented was limited. Generally, naive subsets came out with larger estimated richness than memory subsets.

The CDR3 length is 14 residues. V gave up 1 base and J gave up 5 bases, with 12 bases separating them. CDR1 is SGHTA and CDR2 is FQGNSA in the germline V gene. Free of recent acute infections or vaccinations, the donors were healthy HIV-negative adults. Assay: immunoSEQ multiplex PCR; the TCRdb copy retains only in-frame clones and omits some. The sample has approximately 2,300,000 clones, 85% to 95% seen once. On this clone: Its antigen is still unknown.

The sample was naive CD4+ T cells from PBMCs. As to subset: CD45RA+ positively selected. The TCR comes from a man between 18 and 35 years old in good health. Some clones in this sample may be carry-over from other donors' samples. This chain connects TRBV7-2 to TRBJ2-7; D gene ambiguous. CDR3 nucleotides: TGTGCCAGCAGCTTAGTTTCGAGAAGCCACGAGCAGTACTTC. The encoded protein is CASSLVSRSHEQYF.